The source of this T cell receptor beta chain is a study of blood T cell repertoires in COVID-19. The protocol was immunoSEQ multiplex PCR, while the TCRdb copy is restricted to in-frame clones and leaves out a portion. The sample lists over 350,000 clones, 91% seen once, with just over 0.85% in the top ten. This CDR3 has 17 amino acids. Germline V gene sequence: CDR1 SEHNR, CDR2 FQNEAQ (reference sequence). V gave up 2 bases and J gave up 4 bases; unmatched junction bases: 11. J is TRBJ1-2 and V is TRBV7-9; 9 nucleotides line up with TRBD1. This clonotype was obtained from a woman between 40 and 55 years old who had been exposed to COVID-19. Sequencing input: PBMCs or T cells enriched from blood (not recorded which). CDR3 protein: CASSLRTGAPPLYGYTF. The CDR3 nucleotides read TGTGCCAGCAGCTTAAGGACAGGGGCCCCACCACTCTATGGCTACACCTTC.